Listed below are T cell receptor beta chains from one sample, sequenced in a study of blood T cell repertoires in COVID-19. Profiled with immunoSEQ multiplex PCR; TCRdb holds only in-frame clones, not every one. The table lists under 450,000 clones, less than 90% of them singletons. Sequenced material: PBMCs or T cells enriched from blood (not recorded which). The receptor set was obtained from a woman aged 50 to 60 who had recovered from COVID-19. The CDR3 runs from the conserved cysteine through the conserved F or W. The D gene is left open where the match is weak. Clone size is stated in some rows and not others, as once, few, many or a class when expanded.

clone size	D gene	V gene	J gene	CDR3 protein	CDR3 DNA
.	TRBD1	TRBV5-4	TRBJ2-1	CASSLGTGSYNEQFF	TGTGCCAGCAGCTTGGGGACAGGATCCTACAATGAGCAGTTCTTC
.	TRBD1	TRBV7-2	TRBJ1-6	CASSLGTGAYNSPLHF	TGTGCCAGCAGCTTAGGGACAGGTGCCTATAATTCACCCCTCCACTTT
.	.	TRBV6-1	TRBJ1-2	CASSESGGGWNYGYTF	TGTGCCAGCAGTGAAAGCGGGGGGGGCTGGAACTATGGCTACACCTTC
.	TRBD1	TRBV4-3	TRBJ2-7	CASSQENRGIYEQYF	TGCGCCAGCAGCCAAGAGAACAGGGGAATCTACGAGCAGTACTTC
few	.	TRBV19	TRBJ1-1	CASRQQGTAEAFF	TGTGCCAGTAGGCAACAGGGAACCGCTGAAGCTTTCTTT
.	.	TRBV12-3/TRBV12-4	TRBJ1-5	CASSLDSNQPQHF	TGTGCCAGCAGTTTGGACAGTAATCAGCCCCAGCATTTT
.	TRBD2	TRBV18	TRBJ2-7	CASSPRLAGVSGEQYF	TGTGCCAGCTCACCACGATTAGCGGGAGTTTCTGGCGAGCAGTACTTC
once	TRBD1	TRBV6-2/TRBV6-3	TRBJ1-2	CASSHPTGINYGYTF	TGTGCCAGCAGTCACCCGACAGGGATTAACTATGGCTACACCTTC
.	.	TRBV5-1	TRBJ1-2	CASSDGLPRGYGYTF	TGCGCCAGCAGCGATGGACTCCCCAGGGGCTATGGCTACACCTTC
.	.	TRBV6-2/TRBV6-3	TRBJ1-6	CASSPLFGIHNSPLHF	TGTGCCAGCAGTCCCCTGTTCGGGATCCATAATTCACCCCTCCACTTT
once	TRBD1	TRBV18	TRBJ1-5	CASSRPGQGGNQPQHF	TGTGCCAGCTCACGACCGGGACAGGGGGGCAATCAGCCCCAGCATTTT
.	TRBD2	TRBV5-1	TRBJ2-7	CASSYGGRTSGTSYEQYF	TGCGCCAGCAGCTATGGTGGTCGGACTAGCGGAACCTCTTACGAGCAGTACTTC
.	TRBD2	TRBV5-5	TRBJ2-1	CASSSMTSVGEQFF	TGTGCCAGCAGCTCCATGACTAGCGTGGGTGAGCAGTTCTTC
.	.	TRBV14	TRBJ2-7	CASSQVRGMGSEQYF	TGTGCCAGCAGCCAAGTACGGGGGATGGGGAGCGAGCAGTACTTC